The 12 T cell receptor beta chains below all came from one sample that was sequenced in a study of CD8+ T cells in alopecia areata. The sequencing template was cDNA reverse transcribed from extracted RNA. The data were produced by immunoSEQ multiplex PCR, yet TCRdb's version contains in-frame clones alone and is incomplete. The sample yields some 180,000 clones, more than 60% seen once. This specimen was CD4+ T cells sorted from blood, taken at week 0. These receptors came from a human donor with alopecia areata.

This CDR3 reads CSVGTSGGINEQFF. In DNA form, the CDR3 reads TGCAGCGTTGGTACCAGCGGGGGCATCAATGAGCAGTTCTTC. The gene calls are TRBV29-1 and TRBJ2-1; 8 bases align to TRBD2. This CDR3 has 14 amino acids. Germline CDR1 and CDR2: SQVTM and ANQGSEA. J was trimmed by 6 bases and V by 4 bases; bases with no gene match: 8.

This clone was seen a handful of times. The chain links TRBV29-1 to TRBJ1-1, with unresolved D. CDR1 and CDR2 (germline): SQVTM, ANQGSEA. V lost 3 bases and J lost 8, with 22 bases in between. The CDR3 loop spans 15 amino acids. In nucleotides, the CDR3 is TGCAGCGTTGATGTTTTTGGGCAGCCGAGCAAAGAAGCTTTCTTT. Translated: CSVDVFGQPSKEAFF.

J is TRBJ1-1 and V is TRBV2, with TRBD1 identical over 9 bases. With V trimmed by 5 bases and J by 4 bases, 2 bases remained unmatched. CDR3 size: 13 residues. CDR1 is SNHLY, CDR2 FYNNEI, per germline. The CDR3 DNA follows: TGTGCCAGCAGTTCGGACAGGGGCACTGAAGCTTTCTTT. Translating gives CASSSDRGTEAFF.

The chain has TRBV15 and TRBJ1-6; D is possibly TRBD1 (6 bases). Trimming removed 5 bases at V and 9 bases at J, with 11 bases between. The CDR3 covers 13 residues. The germline gives CDR1 LNHNV, CDR2 YYDKDF (reference sequence). CDR3 nucleotides: TGTGCCACCAGCGGAACAGGGATTTCACCCCTCCACTTT. Amino acid sequence: CATSGTGISPLHF.

This clone has just one count. J is TRBJ2-3 and V is TRBV29-1; D is perhaps TRBD1 or TRBD2 (5 bases each). CDR3 length equals 12 residues. Trimming stripped 7 bases from V and 1 base from J, with 9 bases between. Per the germline V gene, CDR1 is SQVTM and CDR2 is ANQGSEA. The CDR3 protein is CSARGRTDTQYF. The DNA for the CDR3 is TGCAGCGCTCGGGGCCGCACAGATACGCAGTATTTT.

The CDR3 DNA reads TGTGCCAGCAGCCGACTAGGAAGGGGCAAAAACATTCAGTACTTC. It is translated as CASSRLGRGKNIQYF. The V gene is TRBV27, the J gene TRBJ2-4, with D tentatively TRBD2 (6 bases). V lost 6 bases, J lost 3 bases, and 15 bases lay in between. The CDR3 sequence is 15 residues long. The V gene's germline CDR1 is MNHEY and CDR2 SMNVEV (reference sequence).

V and J are TRBV4-1 and TRBJ1-1; no reliable D call. V gave up 2 bases and J gave up 3 bases, with 16 bases separating them. The CDR3 loop spans 16 amino acids. Germline V gene sequence: CDR1 MGHRA, CDR2 YSYEKL. The CDR3 region is CASSQLDMIRYTEAFF. The CDR3 DNA reads as TGCGCCAGCAGCCAACTCGATATGATAAGATACACTGAAGCTTTCTTT.

The chain has TRBV5-1 and TRBJ1-1; D gene unclear. The CDR3 has 16 residues. Germline V gene sequence: CDR1 SGHRS, CDR2 YFSETQ. The ends were cut back, 4 bases at V and 0 bases at J, with 16 bases in the middle. CDR3 region: CASSQNIPPMNTEAFF. The CDR3 DNA sequence: TGCGCCAGCAGCCAGAATATCCCGCCTATGAACACTGAAGCTTTCTTT.

This clone has a count of ten or more. The genes are TRBV10-3 and TRBJ1-1, with 8 bases fitting TRBD1. In germline, CDR1 is ENHRY, CDR2 SYGVKD. The length of the CDR3 is 12 residues. The ends lost 8 bases at V and 3 bases at J; junction bases unmatched: 2. The CDR3 region is CAIRGQDTEAFF. The DNA for the CDR3 is TGTGCCATCCGGGGACAGGACACTGAAGCTTTCTTT.

A few counts support this clone. The J gene is TRBJ2-3, the V gene TRBV5-1; 7 positions match TRBD2. Losses at the gene ends were 4 bases for V and 0 bases for J; bases not matched to a gene: 8. The germline V gene encodes CDR1 SGHRS and CDR2 YFSETQ. CDR3 length equals 16 residues. The CDR3 sequence is CASSVRRGESTDTQYF. Here the CDR3 DNA reads TGCGCCAGCAGCGTTCGTCGGGGGGAGAGCACAGATACGCAGTATTTT.

The rearrangement joins TRBV4-3 to TRBJ2-7; the D gene is possibly TRBD1 (7 bases). The CDR3 is 17 amino acids. The germline V gene has CDR1 LGHNA and CDR2 YSLEER. Trimming took 1 base from V and 0 from J, leaving 16 bases between them. CDR3 amino acids: CASSQGSGAGGSYEQYF. The CDR3 DNA reads TGCGCCAGCAGCCAAGGGTCGGGGGCAGGGGGCTCCTACGAGCAGTACTTC.

The rearrangement joins TRBV15 to TRBJ2-7; D possibly corresponds to TRBD1 (6 bases). Trimming took off 1 base at V and 2 bases at J, with 9 bases between the two ends. This CDR3 region has 14 residues. CDR1 and CDR2 (germline): LNHNV, YYDKDF (reference sequence). The CDR3 coding sequence is TGTGCCACCAGCAGAGGGACAGACGCCTACGAGCAGTACTTC. Translating gives CATSRGTDAYEQYF.